This entry lists 6 T cell receptor beta chains sequenced from one sample in a study of T-cell reconstitution after alpha-beta-depleted transplantation in children. Unique molecular identifiers tagged the TCRbeta library. TCRdb redid the calling of the PCR reads with MiXCR, one entry per CDR3 protein. This sample yields around 500,000 distinct CDR3 sequences, of which approximately 12% are seen a single time; 5% to 6% belongs to the top ten. The sequenced sample was PBMCs from the stem cell graft donor, obtained from the stem cell graft. These TCRs come from a human donor who donated a stem cell graft to a child with combined immunodeficiency.

The chain's CDR3 is CASSLTGYEQFF. The CDR3 DNA is TGTGCCAGCAGTTTAACAGGGTATGAGCAGTTCTTC. This sequence joins TRBV6-6 and TRBJ2-1; tentatively, D is TRBD1 (6 bases). CDR3 length: 12 amino acids. V gave up 4 bases and J gave up 8 bases, with 9 bases separating them. Germline V gives CDR1 MNHNY, CDR2 SVGAGI (reference sequence).

This clonotype appeared a few times. The chain uses TRBV12-3 or TRBV12-4 and TRBJ2-3; 8 nucleotides align to TRBD2. J was trimmed by 5 bases and V by 5 bases; bases with no gene match: 15. CDR3 length equals 17 residues. The CDR3 reads CASSTTQAGAWVDTQYF. In nucleotides, the CDR3 is TGTGCCAGCAGTACAACTCAAGCGGGAGCCTGGGTAGATACGCAGTATTTT.

This clonotype was detected a few times. This chain uses TRBV12-3 or TRBV12-4 with TRBJ1-2; 7 nucleotides match TRBD1. The CDR3 length is 15 residues. Trimming took 4 bases from V and 7 from J; bases not matched to a gene: 12. The CDR3 DNA reads TGTGCCAGCAGTTCGCGACGTGGGGCAGGGGGTGGCTACACCTTC. Its translation is CASSSRRGAGGGYTF.

The chain couples TRBV30 to TRBJ2-1; maybe TRBD1 (6 bases). The V end lost 2 bases, the J end lost 7 bases, and 12 bases lay between the germline ends. Germline CDR1 is GTSNPN and CDR2 is SVGIG (reference sequence). The CDR3 has 13 amino acids. CDR3 sequence reads: CAWSWLQGNEQFF. DNA for the CDR3: TGTGCCTGGAGTTGGTTACAGGGAAATGAGCAGTTCTTC.

CDR3 loop: CATRGIEGNTIYF. CDR3 nucleotide sequence: TGTGCCACCAGGGGAATCGAAGGAAACACCATATATTTT. The chain combines TRBV10-3 with TRBJ1-3; D is possibly TRBD1 (6 bases). The CDR3 has 13 residues. Germline-derived CDR1 and CDR2 are ENHRY and SYGVKD. Trimming shortened V by 10 bases and J by 4 bases, and 14 bases separated the two germline ends.

The gene calls are TRBV4-3 and TRBJ2-3; D is unresolved. The CDR3 is 15 residues long. Germline values: CDR1 LGHNA, CDR2 YSLEER. V was pared by 3 bases and J by 0 bases, with 10 bases between. The CDR3 DNA is TGCGCCAGCAGCCACTCGCGCGGTAGCACAGATACGCAGTATTTT. As protein: CASSHSRGSTDTQYF.